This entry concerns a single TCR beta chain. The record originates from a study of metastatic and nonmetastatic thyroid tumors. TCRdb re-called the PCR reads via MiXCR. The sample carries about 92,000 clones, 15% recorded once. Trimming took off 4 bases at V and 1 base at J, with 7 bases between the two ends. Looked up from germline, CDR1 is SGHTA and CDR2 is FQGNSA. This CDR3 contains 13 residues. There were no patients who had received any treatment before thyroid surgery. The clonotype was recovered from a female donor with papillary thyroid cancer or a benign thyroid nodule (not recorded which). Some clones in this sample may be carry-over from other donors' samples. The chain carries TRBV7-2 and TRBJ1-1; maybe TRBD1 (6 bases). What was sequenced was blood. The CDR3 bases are TGTGCCAGCAGCTGGGACAAGAACACTGAAGCTTTCTTT. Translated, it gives CASSWDKNTEAFF.